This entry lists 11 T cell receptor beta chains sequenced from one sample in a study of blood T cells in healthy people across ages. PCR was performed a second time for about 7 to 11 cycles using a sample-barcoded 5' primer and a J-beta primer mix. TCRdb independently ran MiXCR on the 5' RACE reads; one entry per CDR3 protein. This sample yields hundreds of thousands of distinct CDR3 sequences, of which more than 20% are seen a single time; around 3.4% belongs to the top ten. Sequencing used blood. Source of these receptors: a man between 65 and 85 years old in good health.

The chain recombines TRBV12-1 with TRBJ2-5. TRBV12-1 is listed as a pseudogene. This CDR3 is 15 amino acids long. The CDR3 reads CASSFGRSLQETQYF. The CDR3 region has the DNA TGTGCCAGCAGCTTTGGGCGGTCTTTACAAGAGACCCAGTACTTC.

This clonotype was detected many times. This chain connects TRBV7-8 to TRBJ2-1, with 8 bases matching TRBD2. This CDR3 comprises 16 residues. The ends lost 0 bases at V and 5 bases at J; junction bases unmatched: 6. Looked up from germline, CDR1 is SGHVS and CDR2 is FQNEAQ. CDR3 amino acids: CASSLASGSRDNEQFF. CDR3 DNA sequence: TGTGCCAGCAGCTTAGCCAGCGGGAGTCGCGACAATGAGCAGTTCTTC.

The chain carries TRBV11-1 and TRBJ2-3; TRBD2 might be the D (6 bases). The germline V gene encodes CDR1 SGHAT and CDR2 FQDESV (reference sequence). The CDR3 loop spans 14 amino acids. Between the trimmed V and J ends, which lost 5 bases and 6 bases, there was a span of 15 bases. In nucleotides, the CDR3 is TGTGCCAGCAGCCGCAGGACTATTGGGGATACGCAGTATTTT. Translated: CASSRRTIGDTQYF.

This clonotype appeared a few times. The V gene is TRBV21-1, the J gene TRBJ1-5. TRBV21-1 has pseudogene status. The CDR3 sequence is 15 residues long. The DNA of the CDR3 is TGTGCCAGCAGCAAACGATTAGGTGCTGGAACGCCCCAGCATTTT. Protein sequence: CASSKRLGAGTPQHF.

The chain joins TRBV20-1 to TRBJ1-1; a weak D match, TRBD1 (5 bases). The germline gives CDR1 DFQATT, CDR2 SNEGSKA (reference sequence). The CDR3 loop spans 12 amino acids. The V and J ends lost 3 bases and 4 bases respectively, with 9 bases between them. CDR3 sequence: CSARGTGTEAFF. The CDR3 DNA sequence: TGCAGTGCTAGGGGGACGGGCACTGAAGCTTTCTTT.

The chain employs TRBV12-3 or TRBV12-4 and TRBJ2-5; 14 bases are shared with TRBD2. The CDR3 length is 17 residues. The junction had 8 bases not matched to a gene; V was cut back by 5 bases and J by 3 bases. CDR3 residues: CASSTGTSGSRKETQYF. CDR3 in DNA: TGTGCCAGCAGTACCGGGACTAGCGGGAGCAGGAAAGAGACCCAGTACTTC.

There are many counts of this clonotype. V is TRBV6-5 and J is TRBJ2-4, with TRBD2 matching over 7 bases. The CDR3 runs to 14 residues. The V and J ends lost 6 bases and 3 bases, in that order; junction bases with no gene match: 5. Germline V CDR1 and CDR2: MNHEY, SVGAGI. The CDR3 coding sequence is TGTGCCAGCAGCTCGGGGGGAGTCAAAAACATTCAGTACTTC. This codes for CASSSGGVKNIQYF.

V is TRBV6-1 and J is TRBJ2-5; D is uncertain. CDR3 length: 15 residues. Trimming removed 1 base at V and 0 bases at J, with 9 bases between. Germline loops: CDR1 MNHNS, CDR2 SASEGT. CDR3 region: CASSEGQAYQETQYF. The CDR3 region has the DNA TGTGCCAGCAGTGAAGGGCAGGCGTACCAAGAGACCCAGTACTTC.

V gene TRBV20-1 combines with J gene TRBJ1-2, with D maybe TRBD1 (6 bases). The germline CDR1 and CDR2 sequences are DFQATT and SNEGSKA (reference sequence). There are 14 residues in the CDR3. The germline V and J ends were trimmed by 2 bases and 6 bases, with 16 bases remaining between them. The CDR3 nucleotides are TGCAGTGCTAGACCCGGACAGCATTCTAATGGCTACACCTTC. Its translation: CSARPGQHSNGYTF.

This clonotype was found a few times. CDR3 amino acids: CASSQMGIEQFF. Written as DNA, the CDR3 is TGCGCCAGCAGCCAAATGGGTATTGAGCAGTTCTTC. V gene TRBV4-1 combines with J gene TRBJ2-5; no reliable D call. The better agreement between TRBJ2-1 and the DNA end casts doubt on the J call. Germline CDR1 reads MGHRA; CDR2 reads YSYEKL. The CDR3 loop spans 12 amino acids.

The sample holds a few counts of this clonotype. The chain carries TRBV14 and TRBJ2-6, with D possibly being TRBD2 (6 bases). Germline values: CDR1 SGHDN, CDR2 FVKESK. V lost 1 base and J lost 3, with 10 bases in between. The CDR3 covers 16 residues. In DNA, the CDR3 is TGTGCCAGCAGCCAAGTGGAGGGATTTGGGGCCAACGTCCTGACTTTC. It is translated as CASSQVEGFGANVLTF.